What follows are 23 T cell receptor beta chains derived from one specimen sequenced in a study of blood T cell repertoires in COVID-19. Clones were sequenced by immunoSEQ multiplex PCR, and TCRdb holds only the in-frame ones, with some missing. The repertoire holds around 260,000 clones, with more than 75% as singletons. The material sequenced was peripheral blood. These receptor sequences come from a man aged 35-49 years who had recovered from COVID-19.

This clone was counted between two and nine times. This rearrangement joins TRBV5-6 to TRBJ1-2, with a weak D call TRBD1 (5 bases). This CDR3 region has 12 residues. CDR1 is SGHDT, CDR2 YYEEEE, per germline. Between the trimmed V and J ends, which lost 4 bases and 7 bases, there was a span of 11 bases. The CDR3: CASSRGKGGYTF. Written as DNA, the CDR3 is TGTGCCAGCAGCCGGGGGAAGGGTGGCTACACCTTC.

V is TRBV5-1 and J is TRBJ1-2; TRBD1 matches at 7 bases. The CDR3 covers 15 residues. Germline CDR1 and CDR2: SGHRS and YFSETQ. The trim removed 4 bases at V and 4 bases at J, leaving 10 bases unmatched. The CDR3 protein is CASSRQGGQSYGYTF. CDR3 in DNA: TGCGCCAGCAGCCGCCAGGGGGGTCAAAGCTATGGCTACACCTTC. Full variable domain (missing parts from reference TRBV5-1 and TRBJ1-2): KAGVTQTPRYLIKTRGQQVTLSCSPISGHRSVSWYQQTPGQGLQFLFEYFSETQRNKGNFPGRFSGRQFSNSRSEMNVSTLELGDSALYLCASSRQGGQSYGYTFGSGTRLTVV.

This chain uses TRBV6-5 with TRBJ1-1, with D possibly being TRBD1 (6 bases). V lost 4 bases and J 9 bases, leaving 18 bases between the germline ends. This CDR3 has 14 residues. Germline V CDR1 and CDR2: MNHEY, SVGAGI. The DNA of the CDR3 is TGTGCCAGCAGTTCACCCGCCGACAGGTTACAAGCTTTCTTT. This translates into CASSSPADRLQAFF.

The V call is TRBV27, the J call TRBJ1-6; TRBD1 aligns across 9 bases. The junction had 2 bases not matched to a gene; V was cut back by 8 bases and J by 9 bases. There are 12 residues in the CDR3. In germline, CDR1 is MNHEY, CDR2 SMNVEV (reference sequence). In DNA form, the CDR3 reads TGTGCCAGCGGGACAGGGTTTTCACCCCTCCACTTT. Translated: CASGTGFSPLHF.

This clone has a count of ten or more. The chain is built from TRBV20-1 and TRBJ2-7; TRBD2 agrees at 12 bases. The CDR3 has 14 residues. Germline assignment: CDR1 DFQATT and CDR2 SNEGSKA (reference sequence). V gave up 3 bases and J gave up 4 bases; unmatched junction bases: 4. The CDR3 DNA reads TGCAGTGCTAGTGATCTAGCGGGAGGGTACGAGCAGTACTTC. Amino acid sequence: CSASDLAGGYEQYF.

The chain is built from TRBV21-1 and TRBJ2-7; the DNA was not used to check the table's D call, TRBD1. TRBV21-1 is reported as a pseudogene. There are 15 residues in the CDR3. The CDR3, as DNA: TGTGCCAGTCAGGATAAGGACAGCAGGTCCTACGAGCAGTACTTC. Translation gives CASQDKDSRSYEQYF.

The chain uses TRBV30 and TRBJ1-1; TRBD1 matches at 8 bases. V trimming: 3 bases; J trimming: 2 bases; junction bases outside the gene matches: 2. The CDR3 runs 13 residues. CDR1 is GTSNPN and CDR2 is SVGIG in the germline V gene (reference sequence). The CDR3, as DNA: TGTGCCTGGAGGGCAGGGGGCAACACTGAAGCTTTCTTT. Protein: CAWRAGGNTEAFF.

The V call is TRBV19, the J call TRBJ2-2; TRBD1 aligns across 7 bases. The CDR3 has 14 residues. The trim removed 4 bases at V and 4 bases at J, leaving 3 bases unmatched. The germline V gene encodes CDR1 LNHDA and CDR2 SQIVND (reference sequence). CDR3 amino acids: CASSTQGFTGELFF. The CDR3 coding sequence is TGTGCCAGTAGTACACAGGGGTTCACCGGGGAGCTGTTTTTT.

The chain recombines TRBV19 with TRBJ1-5, with a tentative D call TRBD1 (5 bases). The V end lost 11 bases, the J end lost 7 bases, and 21 bases lay between the germline ends. From germline, CDR1 is LNHDA and CDR2 SQIVND (reference sequence). The CDR3 is 14 amino acids. CDR3 protein: CALGEGLGNQPQHF. Written as DNA, the CDR3 is TGTGCCCTCGGGGAGGGGTTGGGGAACCAGCCCCAGCATTTT.

The V and J genes are TRBV9 and TRBJ2-2; the D is unclear. The CDR3 is 15 amino acids. The germline V and J ends were trimmed by 3 bases and 4 bases, with 13 bases remaining between them. Germline CDR1 is SGDLS and CDR2 is YYNGEE. Written as DNA, the CDR3 is TGTGCCAGCAGCGCCCTTTCGACGGGCACCGGGGAGCTGTTTTTT. Protein: CASSALSTGTGELFF.

The rearrangement links TRBV18 to TRBJ2-7; 7 positions agree with TRBD1. V was pared by 5 bases and J by 3 bases, with 7 bases of the junction left unmatched. CDR1 is KGHSH, CDR2 LQKENI, per germline. CDR3 size: 14 residues. This CDR3 reads CASSLTGIGYEQYF. CDR3 in DNA: TGTGCCAGCTCATTGACAGGGATAGGCTACGAGCAGTACTTC.

The genes are TRBV20-1 and TRBJ2-7; D may be TRBD2 (6 bases). Trimming removed 3 bases from V and 3 bases from J, with 15 bases in between. CDR1 and CDR2 from the germline V gene are DFQATT and SNEGSKA (reference sequence). The CDR3 runs to 14 residues. The CDR3 protein is CSASGGGDHYEQYF. The CDR3 DNA reads as TGCAGTGCTAGTGGTGGAGGGGATCACTACGAGCAGTACTTC.

This clone was seen a single time. J is TRBJ1-4 and V is TRBV7-9, with D hard to call. The CDR3 totals 16 residues. From germline, CDR1 is SEHNR and CDR2 FQNEAQ (reference sequence). Trimming left V 1 base short and J 3 bases short, with 12 bases between. The CDR3 DNA follows: TGTGCCAGCAGCTTAGTTTCTCGAGGCTCTAATGAAAAACTGTTTTTT. Its translation: CASSLVSRGSNEKLFF.

The chain is built from TRBV3-1 (or the pseudogene TRBV3-2) and TRBJ2-6; D is unclear. The CDR3 is 14 amino acids. Trimming took off 0 bases at V and 4 bases at J, with 4 bases between the two ends. CDR1 and CDR2 from the germline V gene are LGHDT and YNNKEL (reference sequence). The CDR3 protein is CASSQDTGANVLTF. CDR3 nucleotide sequence: TGTGCCAGCAGCCAAGATACAGGGGCCAACGTCCTGACTTTC.

This chain links TRBV2 with TRBJ2-1, with D possibly matching TRBD1 (5 bases). CDR3 length: 14 amino acids. The V gene's germline CDR1 is SNHLY and CDR2 FYNNEI. V shed 1 base and J shed 8 bases, with 12 bases lying between them. The CDR3 protein is CASSEGTYEDEQFF. CDR3 nucleotide sequence: TGTGCCAGCAGTGAAGGGACATATGAAGATGAGCAGTTCTTC.

This chain joins TRBV4-2 and TRBJ1-3, with 9 positions matching TRBD1. This CDR3 comprises 15 residues. Germline lookup yields CDR1 LGHNA and CDR2 YNFKEQ. J was trimmed by 2 bases and V by 8 bases; bases with no gene match: 7. The CDR3: CASGGTGLTGNTIYF. CDR3 in DNA: TGTGCCAGCGGCGGGACAGGGCTAACTGGAAACACCATATATTTT.

The rearrangement uses TRBV2 and TRBJ2-4; no clear D. Germline V gene lookup returns CDR1 SNHLY and CDR2 FYNNEI. V was clipped by 5 bases and J by 1 base, with 9 bases between them. CDR3 length: 14 amino acids. CDR3: CASSPEFAKNIQYF. Here the CDR3 DNA reads TGTGCCAGCAGTCCGGAGTTTGCCAAAAACATTCAGTACTTC.

V gene TRBV6-4 combines with J gene TRBJ2-3, with TRBD1 matching 7 bases. The CDR3 totals 15 residues. Trimming cost V 5 bases and J 0 bases; bases outside gene matches: 5. The germline gives CDR1 MRHNA, CDR2 SNTAGT. CDR3 sequence (DNA): TGTGCCAGCAGTCCCCGGACAGGCAGCACAGATACGCAGTATTTT. This translates into CASSPRTGSTDTQYF.

This rearrangement joins TRBV5-1 to TRBJ2-2; TRBD2 might be the D (6 bases). V lost 4 bases, J lost 5 bases, and 12 bases lay in between. The CDR3 contains 14 residues. Germline V gene sequence: CDR1 SGHRS, CDR2 YFSETQ. This CDR3 is CASSGDGGTGELFF. DNA for the CDR3: TGCGCCAGCAGCGGGGACGGGGGAACCGGGGAGCTGTTTTTT.

This chain links TRBV21-1 with TRBJ1-5. TRBV21-1 is a pseudogene locus. The CDR3 sequence is 14 residues long. CDR3 nucleotide sequence: TGTGCCAGCAGCACTCGGCACGGGAGTCAGCCCCAGCATTTT. Translation: CASSTRHGSQPQHF.

This clone was seen a single time. This chain connects TRBV24-1 to TRBJ2-7; 9 bases are a match to TRBD1. The CDR3 spans 19 residues. Germline V gene sequence: CDR1 KGHDR, CDR2 SFDVKD. V gave up 8 bases and J gave up 0 bases; unmatched junction bases: 19. CDR3 sequence: CATIENRPGQGAPSYEQYF. The CDR3 bases are TGTGCCACCATCGAAAATCGTCCGGGACAGGGTGCTCCCTCCTACGAGCAGTACTTC.

This chain connects TRBV18 to TRBJ2-3, with TRBD2 matching 13 bases. The CDR3 spans 15 residues. In germline, CDR1 is KGHSH, CDR2 LQKENI. V gave up 5 bases and J gave up 7 bases; unmatched junction bases: 6. The chain's CDR3 is CASSGTSGETYTQYF. CDR3 bases: TGTGCCAGCTCAGGGACTAGCGGGGAGACCTATACGCAGTATTTT.

There are a few counts of this clone. This chain links TRBV5-1 with TRBJ1-3; D may be TRBD1 (6 bases). Trimming took off 0 bases at V and 0 bases at J, with 13 bases between the two ends. CDR3 length: 17 amino acids. Germline V gene data show CDR1 as SGHRS and CDR2 as YFSETQ. CDR3 coding DNA: TGCGCCAGCAGCTTGGGTGGGACAACTAGCTCTGGAAACACCATATATTTT. Its protein is CASSLGGTTSSGNTIYF.